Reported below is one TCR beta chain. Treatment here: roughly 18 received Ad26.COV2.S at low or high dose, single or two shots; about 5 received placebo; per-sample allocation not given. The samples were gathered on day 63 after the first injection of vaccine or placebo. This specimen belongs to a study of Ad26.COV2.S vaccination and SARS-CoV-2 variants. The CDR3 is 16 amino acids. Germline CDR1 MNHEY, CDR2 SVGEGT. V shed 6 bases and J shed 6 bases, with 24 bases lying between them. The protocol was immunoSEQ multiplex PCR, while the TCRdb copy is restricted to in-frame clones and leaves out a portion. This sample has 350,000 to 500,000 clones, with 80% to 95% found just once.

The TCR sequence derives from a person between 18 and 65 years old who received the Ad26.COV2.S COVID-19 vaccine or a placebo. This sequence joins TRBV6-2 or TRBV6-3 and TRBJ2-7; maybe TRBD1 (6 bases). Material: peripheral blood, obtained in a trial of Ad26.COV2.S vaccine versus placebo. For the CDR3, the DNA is TGTGCCAGCAGCAGTTTCCGGCGAACCGGACAGTTCGAGCAGTACTTC. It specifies CASSSFRRTGQFEQYF.